This TCR beta chain emerged from a study of blood T cells in healthy people across ages. General study results and limits: Samples with more naive T cells showed higher observed beta diversity.

With a J-beta primer mix and a sample-barcoded 5' primer, a second PCR ran roughly 6 to 11 cycles. Every cDNA molecule carried a tag from a template-switch adaptor bearing 12 random nucleotides. TCRdb redid the calling of the 5' RACE reads with MiXCR, one entry per CDR3 protein. In the table there are about 1.4 million distinct CDR3 sequences, approximately 59% of which are singletons. This CDR3 is 14 amino acids long. Trimming removed 4 bases from V and 1 base from J, with 11 bases in between. The germline V gene has CDR1 SGHRS and CDR2 YFSETQ. As regards this clonotype: Its antigen is unknown.

Peripheral blood samples of roughly 10 milliliters were drawn from each donor. Sequenced: blood. The chain has TRBV5-1 and TRBJ2-5, with no clear D. This clonotype was sampled from a man in his late teens or twenties in good health. CDR3 loop: CASSLYSSQETQYF. The CDR3 bases are TGCGCCAGCAGCCTCTACAGTTCCCAAGAGACCCAGTACTTC.